The T cell receptor (beta chain) described here comes from a study of post-analysis software for immune sequencing data. Turning to the study itself: Clinical courses comprised relapsing-remitting, secondary progressive and progressive-relapsing multiple sclerosis.

The CDR3 spans 14 residues. The V end was cut by 3 bases, the J end by 3 bases, with 11 bases between. Germline V gene data show CDR1 as SGHRS and CDR2 as YFSETQ. Study-wide results and limits: Versus controls, multiple sclerosis patients showed significantly lower diversity (normalized Chao1). About five TRBV segments appeared more often in patients than in controls, and TRBV5-6, TRBV5-1 and TRBV20-1 were among these.

Prepared TCR beta cDNA libraries contained unique molecular identifiers. The source material, 1 to 10 million T cells, gave rise to about 490,000 cDNA molecules. TCRdb used MiXCR to reprocess the PCR reads, holding one entry per CDR3 protein. The sample lists about 200,000 distinct CDR3 sequences, approximately 29% occurring once. This clonotype was picked up many times. Its specificity is unknown. The sequence was obtained from a girl aged 2 to 17 with multiple sclerosis. V is TRBV5-1 and J is TRBJ2-3; D might be TRBD1 or TRBD2, each matching 5 bases. What was sequenced was blood. The CDR3 bases are TGCGCCAGCAGCTATAACAGGAGGACAGATACGCAGTATTTT. Its translation is CASSYNRRTDTQYF.